The subject of this entry is one TCR beta chain. These data belong to a study of blood T cell repertoires in COVID-19. Generated by immunoSEQ multiplex PCR, the TCRdb table keeps only in-frame clones and is missing some. The table records about 260,000 clones, about 87% of them present only once. The CDR3 consists of 13 residues. Germline CDR1 reads SGHTS; CDR2 reads YDEGEE. V trimming: 3 bases; J trimming: 5 bases; junction bases outside the gene matches: 3. V usage is TRBV5-8 and J usage is TRBJ1-2, with 8 bases that match TRBD1. The source material was peripheral blood. This receptor was taken from a woman aged 40 to 49 who had recovered from COVID-19. The CDR3 DNA sequence: TGTGCCAGCAGCTGGGGACAGGTTTATGGCTACACCTTC. Amino acid sequence: CASSWGQVYGYTF. Full variable domain (outside the CDR3, taken from reference TRBV5-8 and TRBJ1-2): EAGVTQSPTHLIKTRGQQATLRCSPISGHTSVYWYQQALGLGLQFLLWYDEGEERNRGNFPPRFSGRQFPNYSSELNVNALELEDSALYLCASSWGQVYGYTFGSGTRLTVV.